This paragraph covers one T cell receptor (beta chain) sequence. Sequencing was performed with immunoSEQ multiplex PCR; in TCRdb, only in-frame clones are kept and a portion is missing. The sample consists of about 88,000 clones, roughly four fifths of them appearing once. The data are from a study of a mutant IDH1 vaccine in newly diagnosed glioma. Overall study context: Earlier therapy was either radiotherapy, temozolomide, or both, and most got both.

Trimming cost V 3 bases and J 6 bases; bases outside gene matches: 7. The germline V gene has CDR1 MGHRA and CDR2 YSYEKL. The CDR3 spans 15 residues. Described time point: baseline, week 1 (first vaccination visit). Treatment meaning: pre-vaccination baseline after standard-of-care therapy. Sequences were derived from PBMCs, sampled from a glioma patient treated with radiotherapy, temozolomide or both. This TCR was recovered from a man aged 40-50 years with glioma. Some clones in this sample may be carry-over from other donors' samples. The chain couples TRBV4-1 to TRBJ2-3, with 9 bases aligning to TRBD2. The CDR3 reads CASSQDSAGGDTQYF. The DNA for the CDR3 is TGCGCCAGCAGCCAGGACAGCGCGGGGGGGGATACGCAGTATTTT.